This TCR beta chain was captured by sequencing in a study of blood T cell repertoires in COVID-19. The assay was immunoSEQ multiplex PCR, and TCRdb's table has in-frame clones only and misses some. Here the sample spans about 230,000 clones, 65% to 90% being singletons. V shed 2 bases and J shed 7 bases, with 6 bases lying between them. CDR3 length: 12 amino acids. Concerning this clone: Other DNA sequences from this sample encode an identical CDR3 as well.

The sequenced material came from peripheral blood. The clonotype was recovered from a woman aged 50 to 65 with acute or convalescent COVID-19. The V gene is TRBV12-3 or TRBV12-4, the J gene TRBJ1-3; no definite D call. In DNA, the CDR3 is TGTGCCAGCAGTTTACCGAGTAACACCATATATTTT. Translating it yields CASSLPSNTIYF.